This T cell receptor (beta chain) emerged from a study of shared clonotypes between healthy human individuals. Study-level background: For every donor, three CD4 naive, three CD4 memory, two CD8 naive and one CD8 memory plates were used. Study conclusions and caveats: Incomplete sequencing of sorted subsets was indicated by rarefaction despite large depth.

Worth noting for this clone: Its antigen is not identified.

CDR3 length: 17 amino acids. Germline V gene data show CDR1 as SGHRS and CDR2 as YFSETQ. J gave up 6 bases and V 5 bases, and 13 bases lay outside the gene matches. This was a deep-level run. TCRdb's copy holds only in-frame clones and misses some; the assay was immunoSEQ multiplex PCR. Of more than 900,000 clones listed, about four fifths are singletons. V usage is TRBV5-1 and J usage is TRBJ1-4; 10 nucleotides agree with TRBD1. The origin of this receptor is a young man in good health. Some clones in this sample may be carry-over from other donors' samples. Sequencing was carried out using memory CD4+ T cells from PBMCs. The subset here: CD45RA-negative fraction. The CDR3 spells CASRPGPAGTGDEKLFF. CDR3 nucleotides: TGCGCCAGCAGACCCGGACCGGCAGGGACAGGGGATGAAAAACTGTTTTTT.